Below, 16 T cell receptor beta chains from the same sample are listed, as sequenced in a study of early stage breast cancer tumors. TCRdb's copy holds only in-frame clones and misses some; the assay was immunoSEQ multiplex PCR. The table shows just over 70,000 clones, with around 85% occurring only once. Sequenced material: blood. The source is a person aged 55 to 75 with breast cancer.

The chain carries TRBV5-1 and TRBJ1-3; possibly TRBD1 for D (5 bases). V dropped 0 bases and J dropped 4 bases, with 8 bases sitting between them. This CDR3 comprises 14 residues. CDR1 and CDR2 (germline): SGHRS, YFSETQ. CDR3 region: CASSLAGNGNTIYF. The DNA of the CDR3 is TGCGCCAGCAGCTTGGCAGGGAACGGAAACACCATATATTTT. Full variable domain (rest looked up from reference TRBV5-1 and TRBJ1-3): KAGVTQTPRYLIKTRGQQVTLSCSPISGHRSVSWYQQTPGQGLQFLFEYFSETQRNKGNFPGRFSGRQFSNSRSEMNVSTLELGDSALYLCASSLAGNGNTIYFGEGSWLTVV.

The J gene is TRBJ2-5, the V gene TRBV5-1; D is unclear. The CDR3 runs to 12 residues. V shed 5 bases and J shed 4 bases, with 9 bases lying between them. The germline gives CDR1 SGHRS, CDR2 YFSETQ. The CDR3 loop reads CASSYTGETQYF. DNA for the CDR3: TGCGCCAGCAGTTATACTGGAGAGACCCAGTACTTC.

V is TRBV6-1 and J is TRBJ2-1; no clear D gene. Trimming removed 9 bases at V and 0 bases at J, with 15 bases between. Per germline, CDR1 MNHNS and CDR2 SASEGT. This CDR3 is built from 15 residues. The CDR3, as DNA: TGTGCCAGTCCGCCCGGCCACAGCTCCTACAATGAGCAGTTCTTC. Its translation is CASPPGHSSYNEQFF.

The chain combines TRBV5-1 with TRBJ1-2, with D hard to call. V was pared by 4 bases and J by 2 bases, with 12 bases between. The CDR3 sequence is 14 residues long. The germline gives CDR1 SGHRS, CDR2 YFSETQ. The CDR3 here is CASSPGKGNYGYTF. As DNA, the CDR3 is TGCGCCAGCAGCCCCGGTAAAGGGAACTATGGCTACACCTTC.

The chain uses TRBV28 and TRBJ1-2, with D unresolved. The CDR3 loop spans 13 amino acids. V shed 3 bases and J shed 7 bases, with 12 bases lying between them. Per germline, CDR1 MDHEN and CDR2 SYDVKM. The DNA of the CDR3 is TGTGCCAGCAGTTTCCCCACGACGGTTGGCTACACCTTC. It yields the protein CASSFPTTVGYTF.

The chain is built from TRBV28 and TRBJ2-5; TRBD2 agrees at 12 bases. With 3 bases clipped from V and 4 bases from J, the junction kept 3 bases outside the gene matches. The CDR3 consists of 15 residues. Germline V lookup: CDR1 MDHEN, CDR2 SYDVKM. Here the CDR3 DNA reads TGTGCCAGCAGTTTGACTAGCGGGGGAACAGAGACCCAGTACTTC. Translating it yields CASSLTSGGTETQYF.

V is TRBV11-1 and J is TRBJ1-2; D not resolved. The CDR3 sequence is 14 residues long. V shed 2 bases and J shed 2 bases, with 9 bases lying between them. The V gene's germline CDR1 is SGHAT and CDR2 FQDESV (reference sequence). DNA for the CDR3: TGTGCCAGCAGCTTACGGGCAGCCAACTATGGCTACACCTTC. Its translation: CASSLRAANYGYTF.

The V gene is TRBV19, the J gene TRBJ2-7, with 8 nucleotides matching TRBD2. V was clipped by 0 bases and J by 1 base; unmatched bases: 2. CDR3 size: 15 residues. Germline CDR1 and CDR2: LNHDA and SQIVND (reference sequence). CDR3 in DNA: TGTGCCAGTAGTATAGAAACTAGCGGTTCCTACGAGCAGTACTTC. It yields the protein CASSIETSGSYEQYF.

The chain recombines TRBV10-3 with TRBJ2-3, with D uncertain. CDR3 length equals 12 residues. Trimming left V 8 bases short and J 5 bases short, with 11 bases between. The germline V gene has CDR1 ENHRY and CDR2 SYGVKD. The CDR3 is CAIAESGDTQYF. CDR3 DNA sequence: TGTGCCATCGCTGAATCGGGAGATACGCAGTATTTT.

The chain joins TRBV10-3 to TRBJ1-4; 9 nucleotides line up with TRBD1. CDR1 ENHRY and CDR2 SYGVKD come from the germline V gene. Germline trimming cut 6 bases from V and 8 bases from J; bases unmatched to any gene: 13. CDR3 length: 16 amino acids. CDR3 nucleotide sequence: TGTGCCATCAGCTCCGGCCCGGGACAGGGCGGGGAAAAACTGTTTTTT. As protein: CAISSGPGQGGEKLFF.

V gene TRBV6-5 combines with J gene TRBJ2-3; tentative D call: TRBD1 (7 bases). V lost 6 bases, J lost 2 bases, and 15 bases lay in between. Germline CDR1 reads MNHEY; CDR2 reads SVGAGI. This CDR3 is 15 amino acids long. CDR3 DNA sequence: TGTGCCAGCAGCCAGGGGGGCTCCGACACAGATACGCAGTATTTT. This sequence encodes CASSQGGSDTDTQYF.

This sequence joins TRBV18 and TRBJ2-5; D is ambiguous. Germline values: CDR1 KGHSH, CDR2 LQKENI. This CDR3 spans 14 amino acids. V lost 2 bases, J lost 0 bases, and 7 bases lay in between. CDR3 region: CASSPVSDQETQYF. The CDR3 DNA reads as TGTGCCAGCTCACCAGTGAGCGACCAAGAGACCCAGTACTTC.

The genes are TRBV6-5 and TRBJ1-6; D remains ambiguous. This CDR3 spans 14 amino acids. Germline loops: CDR1 MNHEY, CDR2 SVGAGI. Trimming left V 6 bases short and J 6 bases short, with 12 bases between. CDR3 in amino acids: CASSRQVVNSPLHF. The CDR3 DNA reads as TGTGCCAGCAGCAGGCAGGTTGTTAATTCACCCCTCCACTTT.

The chain employs TRBV27 and TRBJ1-6; 9 bases agree with TRBD1. The junction had 6 bases not matched to a gene; V was cut back by 2 bases and J by 7 bases. The CDR3 totals 16 residues. Germline CDR1 is MNHEY and CDR2 is SMNVEV (reference sequence). The CDR3 bases are TGTGCCAGCAGTTTACCCACCGGGACAGGGAATTCACCCCTCCACTTT. This encodes CASSLPTGTGNSPLHF.

CDR3 loop: CASSEALRTGRNQPQHF. CDR3 coding DNA: TGTGCCAGCAGTGAAGCATTACGGACAGGGAGAAATCAGCCCCAGCATTTT. This sequence joins TRBV2 and TRBJ1-5; TRBD1 agrees at 8 bases. This CDR3 has 17 residues. Per the germline V gene, CDR1 is SNHLY and CDR2 is FYNNEI. With V trimmed by 0 bases and J by 4 bases, 8 bases remained unmatched. Full variable domain (rest looked up from reference TRBV2 and TRBJ1-5): EPEVTQTPSHQVTQMGQEVILRCVPISNHLYFYWYRQILGQKVEFLVSFYNNEISEKSEIFDDQFSVERPDGSNFTLKIRSTKLEDSAMYFCASSEALRTGRNQPQHFGDGTRLSIL.

The chain couples TRBV29-1 to TRBJ1-2; D remains unclear. Trimming pared 0 bases from V and 0 bases from J, leaving 14 bases between. The CDR3 loop spans 16 amino acids. Germline V gene lookup returns CDR1 SQVTM and CDR2 ANQGSEA. CDR3 nucleotides: TGCAGCGTTGAAGAGGAGGGCGAGTCACCTAACTATGGCTACACCTTC. This sequence encodes CSVEEEGESPNYGYTF.